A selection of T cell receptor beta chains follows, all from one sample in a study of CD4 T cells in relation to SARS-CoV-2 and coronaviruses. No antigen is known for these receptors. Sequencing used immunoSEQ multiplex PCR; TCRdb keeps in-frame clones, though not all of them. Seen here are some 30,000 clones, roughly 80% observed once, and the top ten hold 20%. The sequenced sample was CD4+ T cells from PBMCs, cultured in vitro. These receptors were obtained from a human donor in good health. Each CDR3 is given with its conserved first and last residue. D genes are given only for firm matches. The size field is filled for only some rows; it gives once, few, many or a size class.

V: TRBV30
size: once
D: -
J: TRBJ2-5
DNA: TGTGCCTGGAGTCGACTGGGAGTCCAAGAGACCCAGTACTTC
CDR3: CAWSRLGVQETQYF

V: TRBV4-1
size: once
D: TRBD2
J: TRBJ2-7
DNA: TGCGCCAGCAGCCAAGATAGAACTAGCGGGAATCTATACGAGCAGTACTTC
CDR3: CASSQDRTSGNLYEQYF

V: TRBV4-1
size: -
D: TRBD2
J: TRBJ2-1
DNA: TGCGCCAGCAGCCCCCCAAGGGGGACTAGCGGACGGATTGGGGACGATGAGCAGTTCTTC
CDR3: CASSPPRGTSGRIGDDEQFF

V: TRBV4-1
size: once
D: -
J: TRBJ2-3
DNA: TGCGCCAGCAGCCAAAGTGAACTCTTGCTGGATGATACGCAGTATTTT
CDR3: CASSQSELLLDDTQYF

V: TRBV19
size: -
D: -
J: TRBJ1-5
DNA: TGTGCCAGTAGTATAGTGGGAGTTGACAATCAGCCCCAGCATTTT
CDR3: CASSIVGVDNQPQHF

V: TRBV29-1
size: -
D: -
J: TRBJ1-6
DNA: TGCAGCGTTGGACAGGCGGGTAATTCACCCCTCCACTTT
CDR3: CSVGQAGNSPLHF

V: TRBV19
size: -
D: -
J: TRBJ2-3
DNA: TGTGCCAGTAGTACCAAAGAGGGCACAGATACGCAGTATTTT
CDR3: CASSTKEGTDTQYF

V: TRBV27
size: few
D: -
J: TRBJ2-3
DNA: TGTGCCAGCAGCCCTATCGTCGTGCCGGTGGCAGATACGCAGTATTTT
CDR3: CASSPIVVPVADTQYF

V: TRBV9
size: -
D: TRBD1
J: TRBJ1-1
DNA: TGTGCCAGCAGCGTCTCGACAGGGGGGACCACTGAAGCTTTCTTT
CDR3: CASSVSTGGTTEAFF

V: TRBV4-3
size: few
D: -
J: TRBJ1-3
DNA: TGCGCCAGCAGCCAAACTCAGGACTTCTCTGGAAACACCATATATTTT
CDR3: CASSQTQDFSGNTIYF

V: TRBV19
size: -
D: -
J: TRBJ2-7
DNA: TGTGCCAGTAGTGGCCAGGCTGAATATGGGCAGTACTTC
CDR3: CASSGQAEYGQYF

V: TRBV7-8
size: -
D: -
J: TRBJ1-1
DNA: TGTGCCAGCAGCTTAGCAGACAACACTGAAGCTTTCTTT
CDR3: CASSLADNTEAFF

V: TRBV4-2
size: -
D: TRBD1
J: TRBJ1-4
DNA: TGTGCCAGCAGCGCCGGGACAGGGCGGCCTGAAAAACTGTTTTTT
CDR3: CASSAGTGRPEKLFF

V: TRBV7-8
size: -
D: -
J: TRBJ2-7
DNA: TGTGCCAGCAGCTCCGAGGGCGAGCAGTACTTC
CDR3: CASSSEGEQYF

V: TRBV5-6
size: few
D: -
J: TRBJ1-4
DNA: TGTGCCAGCAGCTTTTCTATTAATGAAAAACTGTTTTTT
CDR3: CASSFSINEKLFF

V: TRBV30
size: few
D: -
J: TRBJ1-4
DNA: TGTGCCTGGAGTGATCTAAAGGAAAAACTGTTTTTT
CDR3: CAWSDLKEKLFF

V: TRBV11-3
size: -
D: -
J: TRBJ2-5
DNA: TGTGCCAGCAGCTTAGGCAGCGCGGGACAAGAGACCCAGTACTTC
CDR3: CASSLGSAGQETQYF

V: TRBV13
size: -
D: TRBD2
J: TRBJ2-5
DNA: TGTGCCAGCAGCTTAGGAGGAGCGGGGGTCCAAGAGACCCAGTACTTC
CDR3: CASSLGGAGVQETQYF

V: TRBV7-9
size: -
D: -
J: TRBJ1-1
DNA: TGTGCCAGCAGTCCCATACCCCAGAACACTGAAGCTTTCTTT
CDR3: CASSPIPQNTEAFF

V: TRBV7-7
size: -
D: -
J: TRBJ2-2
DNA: TGTGCTAGCAGCTTTCGGGTCACCGGGGAGCTGTTTTTT
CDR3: CASSFRVTGELFF

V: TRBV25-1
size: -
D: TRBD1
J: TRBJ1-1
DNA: TGTGCCAGCAGTGGCCGGACAGGGGCCCGGAGGGAAGCTTTCTTT
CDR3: CASSGRTGARREAFF

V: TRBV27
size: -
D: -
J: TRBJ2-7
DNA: TGTGCCAGCAGTTCCACTTCCTGGGGCAGCACCTACGAGCAGTACTTC
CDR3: CASSSTSWGSTYEQYF

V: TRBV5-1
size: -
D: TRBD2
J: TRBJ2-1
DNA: TGCGCCAGCAGCTTGGCCTCGTCGGGGGGGTATAATGAGCAGTTCTTC
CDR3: CASSLASSGGYNEQFF

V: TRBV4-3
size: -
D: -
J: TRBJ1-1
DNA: TGCGCCAGCAGCCAAGAGGTGAGAGAGGGCACTGAAGCTTTCTTT
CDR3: CASSQEVREGTEAFF

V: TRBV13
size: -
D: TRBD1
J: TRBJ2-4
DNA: TGTGCCAGCAGCCACCGCGGACTGGGGGACAGTCTAAACATTCAGTACTTC
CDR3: CASSHRGLGDSLNIQYF

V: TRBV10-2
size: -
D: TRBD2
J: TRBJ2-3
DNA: TGCGCCAGTTTACTAGCGGGGACCCTCACAGATACGCAGTATTTT
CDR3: CASLLAGTLTDTQYF

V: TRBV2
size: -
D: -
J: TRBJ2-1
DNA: TGTGCCAGCAATTCGGGGAAAAATGAGCAGTTCTTC
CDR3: CASNSGKNEQFF

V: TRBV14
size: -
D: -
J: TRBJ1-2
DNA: TGTGCCAGCAGCCAACTACAGGGCCATGGCTACACCTTC
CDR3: CASSQLQGHGYTF

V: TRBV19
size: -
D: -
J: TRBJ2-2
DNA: TGTGCCAGTAGGGGAACCGGGGCGACGAGGACCGGGGAGCTGTTTTTT
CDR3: CASRGTGATRTGELFF

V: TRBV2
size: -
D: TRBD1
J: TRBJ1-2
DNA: TGTGCCAGCAGGGGCCCCGGACAGGGCTCGCACTATGGCTACACCTTC
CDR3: CASRGPGQGSHYGYTF

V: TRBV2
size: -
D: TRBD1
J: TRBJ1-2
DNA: TGTGCCAGCAGTACCGACAGGGGTGATCACTATGGCTACACCTTC
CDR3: CASSTDRGDHYGYTF

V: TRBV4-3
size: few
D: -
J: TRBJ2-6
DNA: TGCGCCAGCAGCCAATCCCATGCCAGGGGAAGTTCTGGGGCCAACGTCCTGACTTTC
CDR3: CASSQSHARGSSGANVLTF

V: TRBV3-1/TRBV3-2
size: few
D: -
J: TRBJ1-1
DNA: TGTGCCAGCAGCCCCCGGGAGTCGTCAACTGAAGCTTTCTTT
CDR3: CASSPRESSTEAFF

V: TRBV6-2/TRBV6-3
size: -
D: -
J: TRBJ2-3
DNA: TGTGCCAGCAGTCACTTGACAGATACGCAGTATTTT
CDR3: CASSHLTDTQYF

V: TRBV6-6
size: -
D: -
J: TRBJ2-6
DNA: TGTGCCAGCAGTCCTAGAACCCGACAAGAATCTACTGCATCGCCTGGGGCCAACGTCCTGACTTTC
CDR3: CASSPRTRQESTASPGANVLTF

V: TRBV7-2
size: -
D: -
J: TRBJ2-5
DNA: TGTGCCAGCAGCTCCCGAGGGTCGAGAGAGACCCAGTACTTC
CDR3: CASSSRGSRETQYF

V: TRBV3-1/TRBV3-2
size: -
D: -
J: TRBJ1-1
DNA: TGTGCCAGCAGCCAAGTAGTCAACACTGAAGCTTTCTTT
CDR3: CASSQVVNTEAFF

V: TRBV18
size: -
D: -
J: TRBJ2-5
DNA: TGTGCCAGCTCACCACAGTCGAGGGGAGAGACCCAGTACTTC
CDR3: CASSPQSRGETQYF

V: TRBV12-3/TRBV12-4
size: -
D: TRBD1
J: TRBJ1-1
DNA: TGTGCCAGCAGCGACAGGGTCACTGAAGCTTTCTTT
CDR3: CASSDRVTEAFF

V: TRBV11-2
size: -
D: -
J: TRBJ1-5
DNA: TGTGCCAGCAGCCCGGGGAATCAGCCCCAGCATTTT
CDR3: CASSPGNQPQHF

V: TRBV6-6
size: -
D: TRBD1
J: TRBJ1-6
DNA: TGTGCCAGCAGTTACGGGGGACAGGGCAGATCACCCCTCCACTTT
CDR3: CASSYGGQGRSPLHF

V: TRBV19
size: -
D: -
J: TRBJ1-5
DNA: TGTGCCAGTAGTATAGTTACCGAAAGTCAGCCCCAGCATTTT
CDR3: CASSIVTESQPQHF

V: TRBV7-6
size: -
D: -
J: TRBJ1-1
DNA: TGTGCCAGCAGCTTAGGGTCCTATTCCGAAGCTTTCTTT
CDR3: CASSLGSYSEAFF

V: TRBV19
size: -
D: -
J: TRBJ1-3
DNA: TGTGCCAGTGCGAAGGGAGCAGGTGGAAACACCATATATTTT
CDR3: CASAKGAGGNTIYF

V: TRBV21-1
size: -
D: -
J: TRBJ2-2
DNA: TGTGCCAGCAGCAAAGGACAGGGCACCGGGGAGCTGTTTTTT
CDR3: CASSKGQGTGELFF

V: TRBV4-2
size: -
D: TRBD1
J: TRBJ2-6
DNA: TGTGCCAGCAGCCAAGAAGGGACAGATACCTCTGGGGCCAACGTCCTGACTTTC
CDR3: CASSQEGTDTSGANVLTF

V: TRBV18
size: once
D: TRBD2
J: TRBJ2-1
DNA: TGTGCCAGCTCACCACGCGGGAGCTTGGACAATGAGCAGTTCTTC
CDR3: CASSPRGSLDNEQFF

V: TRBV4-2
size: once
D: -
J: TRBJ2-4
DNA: TGTGCCAGCAGCCAAGGCGGGGTAAACATTCAGTACTTC
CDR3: CASSQGGVNIQYF

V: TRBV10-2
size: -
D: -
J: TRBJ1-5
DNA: TGCGCCAGCAGTGCACAGGGTGGCCAGCCCCAGCATTTT
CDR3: CASSAQGGQPQHF

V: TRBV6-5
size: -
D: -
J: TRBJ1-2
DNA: TGTGCCAGCAGAGCAGCGAACTATGGCTACACCTTC
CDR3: CASRAANYGYTF